This entry is about one TCR beta chain. Its antigen remains unidentified. Base quality data are lacking; no much larger clone is found one base away. The data belong to a study of T cell responses to AZD1222 COVID-19 vaccine (dated by TCRdb to about 2021). Regarding the study in general: A total of about 240 trial participants underwent TCR sequencing, of whom 207 received two doses of AZD1222 and around 26 received two doses of the MenACWY control vaccine. Enrollment into the trials was organized by age into subgroups of 18-55, 56-69 and 70-plus years, and those subgroups contained around 150, 28 and 57 TCR-sequenced participants, respectively.

The intended sense of this specimen's time point label: about 28 days (+/-7) after the second vaccine dose. AZD1222 recipients whose second dose came at about 4 weeks and those whose second dose came at about 12 weeks were combined into one group, since spike-specific TCR depth and breadth did not differ between the two schedules. The vaccinee samples were drawn from two UK trials, COV001 and COV002, one of which was a single-blind randomized controlled phase 2/3 trial testing AZD1222 (ChAdOx1 nCoV-19) in healthy adults. Trial participant PBMC samples were collected at day 0 and day 28 after the second dose for TCRbeta chain sequencing. The paper's findings and limits, for the study overall: Conclusions about previously exposed vaccinees were limited because only a handful of AZD1222 recipients were SARS-CoV-2 seropositive at baseline. The 56-69-year group was small, and its depth increase did not reach significance, likely because of low power. Spike-specific TCR breadth and depth rose significantly after two AZD1222 doses compared with day 0 and with MenACWY recipients. The vaccine-associated CD4 TCRs covered the entire spike protein, and the dominant responses fell in regions 160-218 and 743-854. Because no samples from the day 14 peak response were available, repertoires could be characterized only after the peak T cell response. Participants were mostly white British, with more females than males. The authors suggested clonal diversity may have been underestimated. Epitopes outside the regions mutated in the B.1.351 and B.1.1.7 variants were reportedly recognized by nearly half of the unique spike-specific TCRs.

The V end loses 1 base and the J end loses 7 bases, and a stretch of 9 bases separates them. The CDR3 sequence holds 14 residues, the cysteine and phenylalanine included. Of the read, only the CDR3 DNA is kept; its 42 bases are in frame from base 1. According to the germline V gene, CDR1 reads SGHRS and CDR2 reads YFSETQ. The CDR3 regions of human TCRbeta chains were subjected to immunosequencing. Per the source publication's procedure: TCRs in the repertoires were compared against a reference library of SARS-CoV-2-specific TCRs that had been generated with the MIRA antigen-specificity platform. Breadth was defined as the fraction of unique TCRs that were SARS-CoV-2-associated. Depth was defined as the fraction of total T cells that were SARS-CoV-2-associated. Using the MIRA data, each spike-specific TCR was mapped to the spike region that the TCR reacts to and placed in a CD4 or CD8 class. Log10-transformed breadth and depth values were compared by one-way ANOVA with Sidak's multiple comparisons tests. The table was pulled from immuneACCESS by TCRdb, which kept in-frame rearrangements only. Such tables lose some clones; where checked, under half of the loss comes from unresolved V genes, and the rest has no known cause. V, J and clone size reflect that table, while D and trimming were determined from the DNA. This sample lists fewer than 200,000 clones; roughly 85% were detected once. The ten largest make up around 0.99% of the sample.

The sample here was peripheral blood, taken 28 days after the second AZD1222 dose. This TCR was sampled from an adult who received the AZD1222 COVID-19 vaccine. The rearrangement joined TRBV5-1 to TRBJ1-6, with the D gene call left open. The CDR3 reads CASSLTDTNSPLHF. The nucleotide sequence is given as TGCGCCAGCAGCTTGACAGATACCAATTCACCCCTCCACTTT.